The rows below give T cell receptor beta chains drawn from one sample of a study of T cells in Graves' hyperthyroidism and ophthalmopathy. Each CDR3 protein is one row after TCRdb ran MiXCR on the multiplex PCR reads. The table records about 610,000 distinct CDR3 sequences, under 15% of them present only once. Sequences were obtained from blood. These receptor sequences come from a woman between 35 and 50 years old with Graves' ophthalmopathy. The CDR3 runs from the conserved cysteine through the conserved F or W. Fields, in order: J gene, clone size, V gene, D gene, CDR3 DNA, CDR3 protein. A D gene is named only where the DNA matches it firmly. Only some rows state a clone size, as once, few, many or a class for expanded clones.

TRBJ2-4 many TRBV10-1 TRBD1 TGCGCCAGCAGTGACCCGACAGGGGAGGACATTCAGTACTTC CASSDPTGEDIQYF
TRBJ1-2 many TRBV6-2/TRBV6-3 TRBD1 TGTGCCAGCGCCGTCGACAGGGCGACGTACGGCTACACCTTC CASAVDRATYGYTF
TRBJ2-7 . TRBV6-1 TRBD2 TGTGCCAGCAGTGTATTGCCGCAGACTAGCGGGAGTTGGGCTCGAGAGCAGTACTTC CASSVLPQTSGSWAREQYF
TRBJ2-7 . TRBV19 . TGTGCCAGTAGTCCTCATGACAGTAATTCCTACGAGCAGTACTTC CASSPHDSNSYEQYF
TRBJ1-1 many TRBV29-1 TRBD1 TGCAGCGCTGGACAGGGGTTCGCTTCTGAAGCTTTCTTT CSAGQGFASEAFF
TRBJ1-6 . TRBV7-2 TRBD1 TGTGCCAGCAGCTTAGCAGGACAGGGGGATCGGTCACCCCTCCACTTT CASSLAGQGDRSPLHF
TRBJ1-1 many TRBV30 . TGTGCCTGGAGTGGACAGATTGAAGCTTTCTTT CAWSGQIEAFF
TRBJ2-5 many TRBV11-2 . TGTGCCAGCAGCCCCTTGGTTGGGGTTTGGGCAGAGACCCAGTACTTC CASSPLVGVWAETQYF
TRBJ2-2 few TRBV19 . TGTGCCAGTAGTATTATGACCGGGGAGCTGTTTTTT CASSIMTGELFF
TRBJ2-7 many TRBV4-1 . TGCGCCAGCAGCCAAGAGGAGCTGGGGGGCTACGAGCAGTACTTC CASSQEELGGYEQYF
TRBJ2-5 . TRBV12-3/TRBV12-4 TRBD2 TGTGCCAACAGTTTCCTAGCGGGAGTGCCGGAGACCCAGTACTTC CANSFLAGVPETQYF
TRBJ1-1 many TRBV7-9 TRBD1 TGTGCCAGCAGCTTAGACAGGGGGACTGAAGCTTTCTTT CASSLDRGTEAFF
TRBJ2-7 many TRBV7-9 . TGTGCCAGCAGTCTTATACGGGGCGAGCAGTACTTC CASSLIRGEQYF
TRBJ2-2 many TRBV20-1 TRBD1 TGCAGTGTCACGTCTGCCGGGACAGCGAACACCGGGGAGCTGTTTTTT CSVTSAGTANTGELFF
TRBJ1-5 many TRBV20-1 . TGCAGTGCTAGAGGAGCAGTCGGAGATCAATATAGCAATCAGCCCCAGCATTTT CSARGAVGDQYSNQPQHF